The 4 T cell receptor beta chains given below trace back to one sample, sequenced in a study of control samples from healthy donors and cancer patients. Assay: immunoSEQ multiplex PCR; the TCRdb copy retains only in-frame clones and omits some. The sample lists 130,000 or so clones, nearly 90% occurring once. Sequenced sample: PBMCs. All receptors derive from a man aged 50-60 years with head and neck cancer.

In its sample, this clone ranks as medium-sized (0.01 to 0.1%). One junction end does not reproduce the germline sequence, and a read error may be involved. CDR3 in DNA: TGCGCCAGCAGAGGTGAAGCGGGACAGGGGGACTTC. It yields the protein CASRGEAGQGDF. The chain links TRBV10-2 to TRBJ2-7, with 11 bases matching TRBD1. Germline V lookup: CDR1 WSHSY, CDR2 SAAADI. The CDR3 sequence is 12 residues long.

The V and J genes are TRBV19 and TRBJ2-3; 8 positions agree with TRBD1. The CDR3 is 16 amino acids. Germline CDR1 is LNHDA and CDR2 is SQIVND (reference sequence). Trimming took 6 bases from V and 10 from J; bases not matched to a gene: 18. The CDR3 spells CASSSRDRTEGTAQYF. CDR3 DNA sequence: TGTGCCAGTAGCAGCCGGGACAGGACGGAAGGTACGGCGCAGTATTTT.

The CDR3 spells CASSPRLGEVFREQYF. The CDR3 DNA reads TGTGCCAGCAGCCCTCGGTTGGGGGAGGTATTCCGCGAGCAGTACTTC. The chain links TRBV7-9 to TRBJ2-7; a weak D match, TRBD2 (6 bases). CDR1 is SEHNR and CDR2 is FQNEAQ in the germline V gene (reference sequence). This CDR3 comprises 16 residues. Deletions cut 5 bases from V and 6 bases from J, with 23 bases between.

This clone was observed once. The chain has TRBV19 and TRBJ1-1, with a weak D call TRBD1 (5 bases). V was trimmed by 0 bases and J by 7 bases, leaving 12 bases between them. Germline V CDR1 and CDR2: LNHDA, SQIVND (reference sequence). CDR3 size: 14 residues. CDR3 sequence: CASSIDPRQREAFF. The CDR3, as DNA: TGTGCCAGTAGTATAGATCCGCGACAGCGTGAAGCTTTCTTT.